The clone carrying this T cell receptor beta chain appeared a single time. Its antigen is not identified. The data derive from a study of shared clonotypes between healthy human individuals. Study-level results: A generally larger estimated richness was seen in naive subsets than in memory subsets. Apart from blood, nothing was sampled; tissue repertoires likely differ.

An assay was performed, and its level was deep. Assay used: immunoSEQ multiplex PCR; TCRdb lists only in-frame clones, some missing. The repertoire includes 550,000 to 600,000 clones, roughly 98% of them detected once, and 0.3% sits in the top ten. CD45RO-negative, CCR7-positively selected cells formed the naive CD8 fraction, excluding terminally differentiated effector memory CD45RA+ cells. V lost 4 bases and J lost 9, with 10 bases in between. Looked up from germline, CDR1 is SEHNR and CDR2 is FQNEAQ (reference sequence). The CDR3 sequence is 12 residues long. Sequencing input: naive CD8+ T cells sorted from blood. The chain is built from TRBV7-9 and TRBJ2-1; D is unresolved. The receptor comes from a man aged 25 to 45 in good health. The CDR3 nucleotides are TGTGCCAGCAGCTCGTTAGCAGGTGAGCAGTTCTTC. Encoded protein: CASSSLAGEQFF.